Listed here are 21 T cell receptor beta chains from one sample, sequenced in a study of shared clonotypes between healthy human individuals. Clones were read by immunoSEQ multiplex PCR, and TCRdb kept only the in-frame ones, dropping some. The sample lists fewer than 3 million clones; 92% were seen once. Sequenced input: naive CD4+ T cells from PBMCs. Specified subset: CD45RA+ positively selected. Receptors were obtained from a man between 18 and 35 years old in good health. Some clones in this sample may be carry-over from other donors' samples.

V gene TRBV5-1 combines with J gene TRBJ2-1; 8 bases match TRBD1. Germline CDR1 reads SGHRS; CDR2 reads YFSETQ. This CDR3 is built from 13 residues. J lost 5 bases, V lost 4 bases, and 2 bases had no gene match. The CDR3: CASSQGQDNEQFF. CDR3 bases: TGCGCCAGCAGCCAGGGACAGGACAATGAGCAGTTCTTC.

Here the CDR3 reads CASSLKGKDTRSYNEQFF. The CDR3 bases are TGCGCCAGCAGCCTAAAGGGGAAGGACACGCGAAGCTACAATGAGCAGTTCTTC. This chain connects TRBV4-1 to TRBJ2-1; the D gene is possibly TRBD1 (5 bases). The CDR3 extends over 18 amino acids. The V end lost 4 bases, the J end lost 3 bases, and 22 bases lay between the germline ends. Germline CDR1 and CDR2: MGHRA and YSYEKL.

The chain couples TRBV28 to TRBJ2-3; D is possibly TRBD2 (5 bases). The CDR3 sequence is 15 residues long. Germline V lookup: CDR1 MDHEN, CDR2 SYDVKM. V gave up 5 bases and J gave up 2 bases, with 14 bases separating them. As DNA, the CDR3 is TGTGCCAGCAGTGGGAGCGGATACCTCACAGATACGCAGTATTTT. Encoded protein: CASSGSGYLTDTQYF. Drawing the rest from reference TRBV28 and TRBJ2-3, the complete variable domain is DVKVTQSSRYLVKRTGEKVFLECVQDMDHENMFWYRQDPGLGLRLIYFSYDVKMKEKGDIPEGYSVSREKKERFSLILESASTNQTSMYLCASSGSGYLTDTQYFGPGTRLTVL.

The genes are TRBV21-1 and TRBJ2-2. TRBV21-1 is termed a pseudogene. This CDR3 is built from 12 residues. CDR3 nucleotides: TGTGCCAGCAGGGGACCCACCGGGGAGCTGTTTTTT. The encoded protein is CASRGPTGELFF.

The V and J genes are TRBV28 and TRBJ1-2; no reliable D call. Germline CDR1 MDHEN, CDR2 SYDVKM. Trimming took 6 bases from V and 8 from J, leaving 16 bases between them. CDR3 length: 13 residues. The CDR3 DNA sequence: TGTGCCAGCAGCTCCCCGAGTTTGGGAGGCTACACCTTC. The encoded protein is CASSSPSLGGYTF.

V is TRBV5-1 and J is TRBJ2-7; D is possibly TRBD1 (6 bases). In germline, CDR1 is SGHRS, CDR2 YFSETQ. The CDR3 covers 12 residues. Trimming left V 4 bases short and J 5 bases short, with 10 bases between. CDR3 nucleotides: TGCGCCAGCAGCCGGAACAGGGACGAGCAGTACTTC. Amino acids: CASSRNRDEQYF.

The rearrangement uses TRBV6-6 and TRBJ1-1, with TRBD1 matching 10 bases. The CDR3 covers 15 residues. V lost 6 bases to trimming and J lost 2 bases; unmatched junction nucleotides: 6. Germline assignment: CDR1 MNHNY and CDR2 SVGAGI (reference sequence). CDR3 nucleotide sequence: TGTGCCAGCAGCGATCAGACAGGGGGCAACACTGAAGCTTTCTTT. Protein: CASSDQTGGNTEAFF.

This chain links TRBV29-1 with TRBJ2-5, with TRBD2 matching 10 bases. Germline CDR1 reads SQVTM; CDR2 reads ANQGSEA. This CDR3 spans 14 amino acids. The junction had 4 bases not matched to a gene; V was cut back by 2 bases and J by 4 bases. The CDR3 sequence is CSVESSGRTETQYF. The DNA for the CDR3 is TGCAGCGTTGAATCTAGCGGGAGAACAGAGACCCAGTACTTC.

The rearrangement uses TRBV9 and TRBJ1-5; 7 nucleotides align to TRBD1. From germline, CDR1 is SGDLS and CDR2 YYNGEE. This CDR3 comprises 17 residues. V was clipped by 4 bases and J by 1 base; unmatched bases: 11. CDR3 coding DNA: TGTGCCAGCAGCCCGACCGACAGGGTAGGCAGCAATCAGCCCCAGCATTTT. It specifies CASSPTDRVGSNQPQHF.

The chain joins TRBV5-3 to TRBJ2-2, with TRBD2 matching 8 bases. TRBV5-3 is given ORF status, its function remaining uncertain. The CDR3 is made up of 16 amino acids. The V segment lost 6 bases and the J segment 7 bases; nucleotides outside the gene matches: 14. CDR3: CARTQGAGGPGGELFF. The CDR3, as DNA: TGTGCCAGAACCCAAGGGGCGGGAGGCCCGGGCGGGGAGCTGTTTTTT.

This chain uses TRBV5-4 with TRBJ2-5; 9 positions match TRBD2. Germline V gene lookup returns CDR1 SGHNT and CDR2 YYREEE (reference sequence). Losses at the gene ends were 4 bases for V and 1 base for J; bases not matched to a gene: 5. CDR3 length: 15 residues. CDR3 amino acids: CASSRLAGAQETQYF. CDR3 in DNA: TGTGCCAGCAGCCGTTTAGCGGGGGCCCAAGAGACCCAGTACTTC.

This rearrangement joins TRBV7-9 to TRBJ2-7; 7 bases fit TRBD2. From germline, CDR1 is SEHNR and CDR2 FQNEAQ (reference sequence). This CDR3 has 12 amino acids. CDR3 nucleotides: TGTTCCACGGGGCGGGGGAATTACGAGCAGTACTTC. The encoded protein is CSTGRGNYEQYF. Together with reference TRBV7-9 and TRBJ2-7, the CDR3 gives the full variable domain: DTGVSQNPRHKITKRGQNVTFRCDPISEHNRLYWYRQTLGQGPEFLTYFQNEAQLEKSRLLSDRFSAERPKGSFSTLEIQRTEQGDSAMYLCSTGRGNYEQYFGPGTRLTVT.

The rearrangement links TRBV2 to TRBJ2-7, with 8 positions matching TRBD1. The CDR3 sequence is 14 residues long. Germline V CDR1 and CDR2: SNHLY, FYNNEI. V dropped 2 bases and J dropped 1; count of bases not matched to a gene: 1. In DNA form, the CDR3 reads TGTGCCAGCAGTGAATGGGACAGGTCCTACGAGCAGTACTTC. Translating it yields CASSEWDRSYEQYF.

The V call is TRBV5-5, the J call TRBJ2-4; 8 nucleotides line up with TRBD2. The germline V gene has CDR1 SGHKS and CDR2 YYEKEE (reference sequence). The CDR3 extends over 15 amino acids. The V gene end was trimmed by 1 base and the J gene end by 7 bases; junction bases not matched to a gene: 7. The CDR3 DNA sequence: TGTGCCAGCAGCTTGTCAAGCGGGAGTTGGAACATTCAGTACTTC. It translates to CASSLSSGSWNIQYF.

V is TRBV7-6 and J is TRBJ2-2; 8 bases align to TRBD2. V gave up 6 bases and J gave up 3 bases; unmatched junction bases: 9. This CDR3 is built from 16 residues. Germline assignment: CDR1 SGHVS and CDR2 FNYEAQ. CDR3: CASSSVSGTHTGELFF. CDR3 nucleotide sequence: TGTGCCAGCAGTTCCGTTAGCGGGACCCACACCGGGGAGCTGTTTTTT.

This clone was counted once. Additional DNA sequences in this sample encode the identical CDR3. The rearrangement joins TRBV30 to TRBJ1-4; 7 nucleotides align to TRBD1. Germline-derived CDR1 and CDR2 are GTSNPN and SVGIG (reference sequence). V was pared by 2 bases and J by 8 bases, with 5 bases of the junction left unmatched. CDR3 length: 13 amino acids. The CDR3 is CAWSSRGGEKLFF. Here the CDR3 DNA reads TGTGCCTGGAGTAGCAGGGGGGGAGAAAAACTGTTTTTT. Full variable domain (outside the CDR3, taken from reference TRBV30 and TRBJ1-4): SQTIHQWPATLVQPVGSPLSLECTVEGTSNPNLYWYRQAAGRGLQLLFYSVGIGQISSEVPQNLSASRPQDRQFILSSKKLLLSDSGFYLCAWSSRGGEKLFFGSGTQLSVL.

The chain carries TRBV9 and TRBJ1-3; D call uncertain. Trimming removed 2 bases from V and 0 bases from J, with 9 bases in between. Per the germline V gene, CDR1 is SGDLS and CDR2 is YYNGEE. The CDR3 covers 15 residues. CDR3 loop: CASSVRDTSGNTIYF. For the CDR3, the DNA is TGTGCCAGCAGCGTCAGAGACACCTCTGGAAACACCATATATTTT.

V usage is TRBV11-3 and J usage is TRBJ2-1, with 8 bases lining up with TRBD1. With V trimmed by 3 bases and J by 9 bases, 4 bases remained unmatched. This CDR3 contains 13 residues. Germline lookup yields CDR1 SGHNT and CDR2 YENEEA. CDR3 loop: CASSFARGREQFF. As DNA, the CDR3 is TGTGCCAGCAGCTTCGCCAGGGGGCGTGAGCAGTTCTTC.

V and J are TRBV6-6 and TRBJ2-1; 7 nucleotides align to TRBD2. The CDR3 consists of 16 residues. CDR1 and CDR2 from the germline V gene are MNHNY and SVGAGI (reference sequence). V gave up 0 bases and J gave up 5 bases; unmatched junction bases: 7. The CDR3: CASSYSRAGDHNEQFF. CDR3 sequence (DNA): TGTGCCAGCAGTTACTCCAGGGCGGGAGATCACAATGAGCAGTTCTTC.

This clone was seen once. The V and J genes are TRBV4-1 and TRBJ2-1, with D possibly being TRBD2 (5 bases). The germline V and J ends were trimmed by 0 bases and 5 bases, with 11 bases remaining between them. Germline V lookup: CDR1 MGHRA, CDR2 YSYEKL. This CDR3 comprises 15 residues. CDR3 DNA sequence: TGCGCCAGCAGCCAAGAGACTACCCTTAACAATGAGCAGTTCTTC. Its protein is CASSQETTLNNEQFF.

The chain recombines TRBV28 with TRBJ1-2; D gene ambiguous. CDR3 length: 13 amino acids. Germline values: CDR1 MDHEN, CDR2 SYDVKM. V was clipped by 5 bases and J by 2 bases, with 9 bases between them. The DNA for the CDR3 is TGTGCCAGCAGTATTATCGGGAACTATGGCTACACCTTC. This gives the protein CASSIIGNYGYTF.